This TCR beta chain was documented in a study of technical replicates of blood from a few donors. Repertoires were generated with immunoSEQ multiplex PCR, while TCRdb's copy carries only in-frame clones and drops some. The sample shows about 85,000 clones, 94% of them seen only once. CDR1 is MGHRA and CDR2 is YSYEKL in the germline V gene. The CDR3 spans 15 residues. V shed 4 bases and J 6 bases; nucleotides not matched to a gene: 10. Source material: T cells isolated from PBMCs. V usage is TRBV4-1 and J usage is TRBJ2-7, with 9 bases that match TRBD2. This receptor was taken from a human donor in good health. The CDR3 nucleotides read TGCGCCAGCAGCCCTCTATCAGGGACTAGCTCCGAGCAGTACTTC. Translated: CASSPLSGTSSEQYF.